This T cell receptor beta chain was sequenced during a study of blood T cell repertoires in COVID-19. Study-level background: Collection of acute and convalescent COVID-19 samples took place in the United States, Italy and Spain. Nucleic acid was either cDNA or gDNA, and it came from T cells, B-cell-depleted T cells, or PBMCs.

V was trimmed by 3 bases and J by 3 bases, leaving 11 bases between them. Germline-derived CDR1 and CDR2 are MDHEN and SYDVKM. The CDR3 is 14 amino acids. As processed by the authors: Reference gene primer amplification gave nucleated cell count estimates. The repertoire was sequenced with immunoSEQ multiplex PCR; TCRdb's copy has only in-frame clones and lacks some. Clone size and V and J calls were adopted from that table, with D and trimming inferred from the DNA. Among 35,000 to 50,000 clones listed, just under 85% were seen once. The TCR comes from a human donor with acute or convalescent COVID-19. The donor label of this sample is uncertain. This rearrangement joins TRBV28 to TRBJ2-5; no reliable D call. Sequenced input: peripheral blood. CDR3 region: CASSFAPLEETQYF. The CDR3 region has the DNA TGTGCCAGCAGTTTCGCGCCTTTGGAAGAGACCCAGTACTTC. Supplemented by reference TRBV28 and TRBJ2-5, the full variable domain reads DVKVTQSSRYLVKRTGEKVFLECVQDMDHENMFWYRQDPGLGLRLIYFSYDVKMKEKGDIPEGYSVSREKKERFSLILESASTNQTSMYLCASSFAPLEETQYFGPGTRLLVL.